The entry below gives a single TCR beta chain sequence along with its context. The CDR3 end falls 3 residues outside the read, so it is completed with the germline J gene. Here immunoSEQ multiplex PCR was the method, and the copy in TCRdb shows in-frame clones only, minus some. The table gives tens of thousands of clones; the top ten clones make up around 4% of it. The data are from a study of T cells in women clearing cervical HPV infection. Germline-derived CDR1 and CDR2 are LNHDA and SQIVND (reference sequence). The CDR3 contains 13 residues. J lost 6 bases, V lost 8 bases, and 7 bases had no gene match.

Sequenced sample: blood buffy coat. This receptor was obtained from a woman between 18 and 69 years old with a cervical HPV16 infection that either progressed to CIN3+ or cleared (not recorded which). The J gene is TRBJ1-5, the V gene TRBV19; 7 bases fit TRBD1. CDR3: CASEGAKGQPQHF. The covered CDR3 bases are TGTGCCAGTGAGGGGGCTAAGGGTCAGCCC.